This T cell receptor beta chain is from a study of graft-versus-host responses after intestinal transplantation. General observations from the study: Graft-donor T cell macrochimerism coincided with high graft-versus-host to host-versus-graft clonal ratios in allografts.

Data came from immunoSEQ multiplex PCR; TCRdb stores just in-frame clones and leaves some out. The sample has roughly 89,000 clones, 92% seen once. CDR1 MRHNA and CDR2 SNTAGT come from the germline V gene. The CDR3 covers 14 residues. V shed 2 bases and J shed 8 bases, with 13 bases lying between them. On this clone itself: The antigen is undetermined.

This TCR was recovered from a human donor who received an intestinal transplant. Source: unstimulated CD4+ T cells sorted from spleen or lymph node cells, taken before intestinal transplant. The genes are TRBV6-4 and TRBJ2-1; weak D call: TRBD2 (5 bases). The CDR3 region has the DNA TGTGCCAGCAGTGACGGGTTTCCGGAGGATGAGCAGTTCTTC. This sequence encodes CASSDGFPEDEQFF.